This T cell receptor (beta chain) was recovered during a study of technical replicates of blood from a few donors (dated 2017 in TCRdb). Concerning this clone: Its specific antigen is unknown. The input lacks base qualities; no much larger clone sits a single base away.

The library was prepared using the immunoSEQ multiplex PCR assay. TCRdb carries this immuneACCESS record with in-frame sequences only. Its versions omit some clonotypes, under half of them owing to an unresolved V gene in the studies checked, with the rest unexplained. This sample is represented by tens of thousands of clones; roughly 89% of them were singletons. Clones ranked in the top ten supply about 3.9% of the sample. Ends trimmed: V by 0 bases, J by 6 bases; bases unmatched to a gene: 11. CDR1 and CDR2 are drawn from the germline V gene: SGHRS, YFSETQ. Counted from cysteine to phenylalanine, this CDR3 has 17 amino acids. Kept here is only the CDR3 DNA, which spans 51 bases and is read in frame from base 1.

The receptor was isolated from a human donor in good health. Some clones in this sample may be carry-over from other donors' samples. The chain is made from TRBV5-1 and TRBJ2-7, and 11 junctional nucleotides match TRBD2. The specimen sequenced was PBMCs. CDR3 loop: CASSLVVLAGDNVEQYF. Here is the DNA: TGCGCCAGCAGCTTGGTTGTACTAGCGGGAGACAATGTCGAGCAGTACTTC. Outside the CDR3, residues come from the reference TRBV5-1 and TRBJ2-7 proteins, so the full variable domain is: KAGVTQTPRYLIKTRGQQVTLSCSPISGHRSVSWYQQTPGQGLQFLFEYFSETQRNKGNFPGRFSGRQFSNSRSEMNVSTLELGDSALYLCASSLVVLAGDNVEQYFGPGTRLTVT.